This TCR beta chain was recorded in a study of T cells after yellow fever vaccination (dated by TCRdb to the late 2010s). In the study overall: The SMART-Seq v4 Ultra Low Input RNA kit was used to prepare libraries from fractions with low cell numbers. To track T-cell clones before and after primary and booster YFV17D yellow fever vaccination, bulk TCR alpha and beta repertoires were sequenced longitudinally. Two healthy male donors made up the cohort, one aged 18 to 30 years and the other aged 30 to 40 years. Bulk PBMC replicates and cell subsets were isolated from blood drawn at multiple timepoints before and after both primary and secondary immunization.

Summary of the overall study and its limitations: Computational filtering was needed because FACS-sorted repertoires could contain abundant contaminating clonotypes from the bulk population. Compared with the primary T-cell response, the secondary T-cell response was weaker but faster, peaking on day 5 rather than day 15. The study included only a couple of donors, which limits how far the findings can be generalized. Most clones expanded after primary vaccination were re-detected after the booster (around 96% of CD4 and about nine tenths of CD8), suggesting broad memory maintenance. A small fraction of clonotypes showed up in both the CD4 and CD8 compartments, probably as a result of convergent recombination.

TCR cDNA was synthesized by 5'RACE template switching, which introduced a universal primer site and unique molecular identifiers. Priming of cDNA synthesis was performed from both the TCR alpha and TCR beta constant segments. Library amplification involved two PCR steps, and the second step added sample barcodes and sequencing adapters. Sequencing of the libraries was done on either Illumina HiSeq 2500 (2x100 bp) or NovaSeq (2x150 bp). The original methods were these. MIGEC was used to demultiplex reads and collapse the reads into UMI consensus sequences, and MiXCR was used for V(D)J alignment. Clonotypes responding to the vaccine were identified with edgeR on replicate PBMC samples, with the criteria of FDR below 0.01 and a log2 fold change above 5 up to day 15. Bulk clonotypes were assigned CD4 or CD8 identity according to which sequenced CD4 or CD8 repertoire held them at higher abundance. The public reads were reprocessed in TCRdb via fastp at Q25 and MiXCR, keeping in-frame beta chains. Rows with one shared CDR3 protein collapse into an entry with the most common genes and DNA. The V and J calls here are based on TCRdb, not the publication. For this sample there are hundreds of thousands of distinct CDR3 sequences; roughly 14% appear just once. Over 12% of the sample is in the top ten clones.

The V end gives up 2 bases and the J end 6 bases, leaving 9 bases in the junction not matched to a gene. There are 16 amino acids in the CDR3, from cysteine to phenylalanine inclusive. Only CDR3 DNA is held: 48 bases, read in frame from base 1. Reading the germline V gene gives CDR1 SGHTA and CDR2 FQGTGA. The sample's treatment or condition label, decoded: live attenuated yellow fever vaccine strain. At each blood-draw timepoint, two biological replicates of bulk PBMCs were obtained. A standard Ficoll-Paque protocol was used to isolate PBMCs from peripheral blood. RNA was extracted with TriZol from bulk PBMCs, CD4 and CD8 fractions, and dextramer-positive and dextramer-negative fractions. This clonotype came up many times. The antigen it binds to is not known. Within one base of it there is no much larger clone, and no base qualities were kept.

The clonotype comes from a man aged 25-45 years who received the YFV17D yellow fever vaccine. The specimen was PBMCs, collected on the day of the yellow fever booster vaccination. The V and J segments used are TRBV7-3 and TRBJ2-2, with TRBD2 matching 7 junction bases. The CDR3 amino acid sequence is: CASSLRGGESSGELFF. In nucleotides, the sequence is TGTGCCAGCAGCTTACGGGGAGGGGAGAGTTCCGGGGAGCTGTTTTTT.